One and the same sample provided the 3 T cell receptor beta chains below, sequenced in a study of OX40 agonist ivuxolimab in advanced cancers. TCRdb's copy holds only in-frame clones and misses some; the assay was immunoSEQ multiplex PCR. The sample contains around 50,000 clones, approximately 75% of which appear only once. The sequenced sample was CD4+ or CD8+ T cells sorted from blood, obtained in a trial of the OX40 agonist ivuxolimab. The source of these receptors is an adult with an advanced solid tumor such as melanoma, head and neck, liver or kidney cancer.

CDR3 DNA: TGTGCCAGCAGTGAAGTAAGGGTCCAGGAAGCTTTCTTT. Translated: CASSEVRVQEAFF. The chain employs TRBV2 and TRBJ1-1; D not certain. Between the trimmed V and J ends, which lost 1 base and 8 bases, there was a span of 11 bases. The CDR3 is 13 residues long. Germline lookup yields CDR1 SNHLY and CDR2 FYNNEI.

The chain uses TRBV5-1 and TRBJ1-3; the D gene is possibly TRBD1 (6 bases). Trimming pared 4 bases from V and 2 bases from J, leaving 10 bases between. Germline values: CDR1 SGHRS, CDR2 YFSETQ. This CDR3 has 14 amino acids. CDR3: CASSAGQTGNTIYF. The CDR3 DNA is TGCGCCAGCAGCGCGGGACAAACTGGAAACACCATATATTTT.

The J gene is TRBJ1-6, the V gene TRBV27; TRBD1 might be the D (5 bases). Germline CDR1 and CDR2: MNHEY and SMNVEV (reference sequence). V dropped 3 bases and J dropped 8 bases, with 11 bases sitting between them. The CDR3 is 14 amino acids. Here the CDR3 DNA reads TGTGCCAGCAGTTTTTCCAGGGAGGATTCACCCCTCCACTTT. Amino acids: CASSFSREDSPLHF.